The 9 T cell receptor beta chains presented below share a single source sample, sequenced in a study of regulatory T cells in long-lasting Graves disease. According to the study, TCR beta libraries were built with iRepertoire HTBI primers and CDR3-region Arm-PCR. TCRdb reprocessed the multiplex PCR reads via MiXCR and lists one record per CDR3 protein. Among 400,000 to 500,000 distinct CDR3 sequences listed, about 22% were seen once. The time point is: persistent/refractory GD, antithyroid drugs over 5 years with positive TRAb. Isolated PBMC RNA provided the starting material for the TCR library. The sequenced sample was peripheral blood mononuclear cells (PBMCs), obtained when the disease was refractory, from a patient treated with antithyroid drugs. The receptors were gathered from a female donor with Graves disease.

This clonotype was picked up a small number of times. CDR3 DNA: TGCAGTGCTAGAGTTGGGGGAGGAGGGGTGCCCCAGCATTTT. It is translated as CSARVGGGGVPQHF. V and J are TRBV20-1 and TRBJ1-5, with D perhaps matching TRBD1 (5 bases). Germline V lookup: CDR1 DFQATT, CDR2 SNEGSKA (reference sequence). Trimming took 1 base from V and 9 from J, leaving 16 bases between them. The CDR3 is 14 amino acids.

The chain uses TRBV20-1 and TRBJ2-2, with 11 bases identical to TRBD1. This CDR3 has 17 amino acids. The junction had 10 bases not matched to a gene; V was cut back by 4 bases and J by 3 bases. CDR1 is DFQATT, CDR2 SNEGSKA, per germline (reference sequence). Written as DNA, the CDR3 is TGCAGTGCTACCCCGTCGGGACAGGGGGTTGACACCGGGGAGCTGTTTTTT. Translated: CSATPSGQGVDTGELFF.

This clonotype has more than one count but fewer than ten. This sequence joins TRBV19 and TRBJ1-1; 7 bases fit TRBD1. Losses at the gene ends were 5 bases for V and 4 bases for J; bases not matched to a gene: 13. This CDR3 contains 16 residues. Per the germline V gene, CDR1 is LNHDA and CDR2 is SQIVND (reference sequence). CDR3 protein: CASSSGQAFWGTEAFF. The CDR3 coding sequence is TGTGCCAGTAGTTCTGGACAGGCCTTTTGGGGCACTGAAGCTTTCTTT. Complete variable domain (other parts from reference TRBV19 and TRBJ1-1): DGGITQSPKYLFRKEGQNVTLSCEQNLNHDAMYWYRQDPGQGLRLIYYSQIVNDFQKGDIAEGYSVSREKKESFPLTVTSAQKNPTAFYLCASSSGQAFWGTEAFFGQGTRLTVV.

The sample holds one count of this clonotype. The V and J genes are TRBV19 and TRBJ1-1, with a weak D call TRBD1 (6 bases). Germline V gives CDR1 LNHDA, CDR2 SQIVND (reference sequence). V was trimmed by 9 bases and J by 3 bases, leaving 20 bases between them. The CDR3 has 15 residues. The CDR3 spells CASLKGGRAYTEAFF. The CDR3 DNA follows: TGTGCCAGCCTCAAGGGGGGCAGGGCCTACACTGAAGCTTTCTTT.

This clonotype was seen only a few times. This CDR3 is CSANPVGGGGTGELFF. CDR3 bases: TGCAGTGCTAATCCCGTCGGGGGCGGTGGAACCGGGGAGCTGTTTTTT. The chain is built from TRBV20-1 and TRBJ2-2, with D tentatively TRBD1 or TRBD2 (6 bases each). CDR1 is DFQATT, CDR2 SNEGSKA, per germline (reference sequence). This CDR3 has 16 amino acids. Trimming cost V 4 bases and J 5 bases, with 20 bases left between them.

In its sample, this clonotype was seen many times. The CDR3: CASSAGGYGYTF. The CDR3 DNA reads as TGTGCCAGCAGTGCCGGAGGCTATGGCTACACCTTC. The chain combines TRBV6-1 with TRBJ1-2; unclear D gene. Deletions cut 4 bases from V and 4 bases from J, with 7 bases between. CDR1 is MNHNS and CDR2 is SASEGT in the germline V gene. The CDR3 is 12 amino acids.

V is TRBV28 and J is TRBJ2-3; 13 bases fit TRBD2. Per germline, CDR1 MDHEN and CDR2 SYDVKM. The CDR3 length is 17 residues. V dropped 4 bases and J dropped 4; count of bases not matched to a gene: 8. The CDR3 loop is CASSSSTSGRTPDTQYF. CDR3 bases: TGTGCCAGCAGTTCCTCGACTAGCGGGAGGACCCCAGATACGCAGTATTTT.

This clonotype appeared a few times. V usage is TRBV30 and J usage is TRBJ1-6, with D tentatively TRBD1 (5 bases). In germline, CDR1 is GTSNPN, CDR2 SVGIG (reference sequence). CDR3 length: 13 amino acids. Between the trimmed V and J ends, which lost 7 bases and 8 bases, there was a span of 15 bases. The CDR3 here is CASGSGYDSPLHF. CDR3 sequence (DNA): TGTGCCTCAGGTTCAGGGTACGATTCACCCCTCCACTTT.

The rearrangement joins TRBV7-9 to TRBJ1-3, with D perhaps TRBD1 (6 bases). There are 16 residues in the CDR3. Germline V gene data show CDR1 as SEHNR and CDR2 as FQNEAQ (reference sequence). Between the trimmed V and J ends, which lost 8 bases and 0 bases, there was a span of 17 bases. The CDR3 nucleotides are TGTGCCAGCGAGGCGGTCGCGGACAGCTCTGGAAACACCATATATTTT. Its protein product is CASEAVADSSGNTIYF.